What follows is one TCR beta chain and its context. Its antigen remains unidentified. Noted treatment: roughly 11-day PBMC culture with coronavirus spike peptide pools or control peptides (ViraFEST assay). The authors cultured approximately 2 million PBMCs per well with 8 to 10 IU/ml IL-2 and 10 ug/ml peptide pools. Researchers grew the cells for around 10 days and then pulled out CD4+ T cells by negative selection. There are 15 residues in the CDR3. Trimming took off 3 bases at V and 0 bases at J, with 12 bases between the two ends. Germline V gene sequence: CDR1 DFQATT, CDR2 SNEGSKA (reference sequence). The sample originates from a study of vaccination and CD4 T cells after COVID-19. An Oncomine TCR Beta short-read assay was used to sequence the DNA from cultured CD4+ T cells. Cultured CD4+ T cells yielded the extracted genomic DNA. TCRdb fed the PCR reads into MiXCR, producing one record per CDR3 protein. The sample comprises roughly 20,000 distinct CDR3 sequences, around 29% of which are singletons, and about 15% rests with the top ten.

Findings of the study overall: Median SARS-CoV-2-reactive clonotype numbers rose nonsignificantly, about 21 to 38.

The clonotype comes from a human donor with COVID-19. What was sequenced was cultured CD4+ T cells from blood. The chain uses TRBV20-1 and TRBJ1-5; D may be TRBD1 (5 bases). Here the CDR3 reads CSASNEGLSNQPQHF. CDR3 DNA: TGCAGTGCTAGCAACGAGGGACTTAGCAATCAGCCCCAGCATTTT.